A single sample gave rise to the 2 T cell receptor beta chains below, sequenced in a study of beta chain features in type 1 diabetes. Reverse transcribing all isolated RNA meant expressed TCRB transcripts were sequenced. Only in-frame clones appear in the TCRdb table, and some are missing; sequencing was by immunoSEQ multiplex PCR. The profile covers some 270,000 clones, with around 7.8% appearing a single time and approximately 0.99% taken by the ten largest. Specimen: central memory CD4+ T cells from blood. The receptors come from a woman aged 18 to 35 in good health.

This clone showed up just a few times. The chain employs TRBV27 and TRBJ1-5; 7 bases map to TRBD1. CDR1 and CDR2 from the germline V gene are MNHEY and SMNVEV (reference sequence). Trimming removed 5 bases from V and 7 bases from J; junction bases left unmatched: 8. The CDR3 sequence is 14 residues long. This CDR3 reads CASSPRQGGQPQHF. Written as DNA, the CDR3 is TGTGCCAGCAGTCCCAGACAGGGAGGGCAGCCCCAGCATTTT.

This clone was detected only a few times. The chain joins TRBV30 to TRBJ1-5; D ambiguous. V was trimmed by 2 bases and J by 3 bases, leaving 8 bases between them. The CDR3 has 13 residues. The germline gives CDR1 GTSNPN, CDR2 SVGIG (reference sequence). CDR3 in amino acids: CAWSTAFNQPQHF. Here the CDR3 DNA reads TGTGCCTGGAGTACGGCCTTCAATCAGCCCCAGCATTTT.